This T cell receptor beta chain was identified in a study of cytomegalovirus exposure and HLA in healthy donors. The CDR3 extends over 15 amino acids. The ends were cut back, 5 bases at V and 2 bases at J, with 16 bases in the middle. The germline CDR1 and CDR2 sequences are GTSNPN and SVGIG (reference sequence). A multiplex PCR was run with 60 Vbeta primers and 13 Jbeta primers. Here immunoSEQ multiplex PCR was the method, and the copy in TCRdb shows in-frame clones only, minus some. The data contain 80,000 to 95,000 clones, about 85% of them singletons. V is TRBV30 and J is TRBJ2-1, with a tentative D call TRBD2 (5 bases). This TCR was recovered from a woman in her 40s in good health and CMV-seropositive. The sample taken for sequencing was PBMCs. The CDR3 nucleotides are TGTGCCTGGTATGACGGGGTTGGGCCCTACAATGAGCAGTTCTTC. Translation: CAWYDGVGPYNEQFF.